The 25 T cell receptor beta chains given below trace back to one sample, sequenced in a study of cytomegalovirus exposure and HLA in healthy donors. Amplification used 60 Vbeta primers and 13 Jbeta primers. Using immunoSEQ multiplex PCR, the repertoire was profiled, and TCRdb retains in-frame clones only, with some absent. Of roughly 180,000 clones listed, around 81% were seen once; the top ten hold just over 2%. The source material was PBMCs. These receptors were taken from a young woman in good health and CMV-seropositive.

The V call is TRBV10-3, the J call TRBJ2-7, with TRBD1 matching 9 bases. The ends lost 2 bases at V and 1 base at J; junction bases unmatched: 6. Germline-derived CDR1 and CDR2 are ENHRY and SYGVKD. This CDR3 has 16 residues. The CDR3 sequence is CAISETGTGPSYEQYF. The CDR3 DNA reads as TGTGCCATCAGTGAGACCGGGACAGGGCCTTCCTACGAGCAGTACTTC.

On this clone: At one of its ends the junction is not consistent with the germline gene, which may arise from a read error. The rearrangement joins TRBV30 to TRBJ2-6, with TRBD1 as a possible D gene (5 bases). From germline, CDR1 is GTSNPN and CDR2 SVGIG (reference sequence). The length of the CDR3 is 12 residues. CDR3 sequence: CAWSNGANGLTF. The CDR3 DNA reads as TGTGCCTGGAGTAATGGGGCCAACGGCCTGACTTTC.

V is TRBV10-3 and J is TRBJ2-2, with TRBD2 matching 11 bases. Germline CDR1 ENHRY, CDR2 SYGVKD. The CDR3 extends over 14 amino acids. V was pared by 8 bases and J by 1 base, with 0 bases of the junction left unmatched. CDR3 DNA sequence: TGTGCCATCGGACTAGCGGGGAACACCGGGGAGCTGTTTTTT. Its translation: CAIGLAGNTGELFF.

The count of this clone is one. The chain couples TRBV6-4 to TRBJ2-1; 8 bases are shared with TRBD1. This CDR3 contains 17 residues. CDR1 is MRHNA and CDR2 is SNTAGT in the germline V gene. With 2 bases clipped from V and 6 bases from J, the junction kept 12 bases outside the gene matches. The CDR3 protein is CASSDGGHGTGSNEQFF. Here the CDR3 DNA reads TGTGCCAGCAGTGACGGGGGACACGGGACAGGTTCCAATGAGCAGTTCTTC.

Only one count was recorded for this clone. The CDR3 coding sequence is TGTGCCAGCAGAGCCCAAGGGGCGCATAGCATTCAGTACTTC. Translating gives CASRAQGAHSIQYF. The V call is TRBV7-9, the J call TRBJ2-4; tentative D call: TRBD1 (5 bases). This CDR3 has 14 amino acids. Trimming cost V 6 bases and J 9 bases, with 18 bases left between them. In germline, CDR1 is SEHNR, CDR2 FQNEAQ (reference sequence).

The chain has TRBV15 and TRBJ2-2; 9 nucleotides match TRBD2. Trimming removed 9 bases from V and 7 bases from J; junction bases left unmatched: 9. Germline assignment: CDR1 LNHNV and CDR2 YYDKDF (reference sequence). The length of the CDR3 is 14 residues. DNA for the CDR3: TGTGCCACTACCCGGAATAGCGGGGGCGGGGAGCTGTTTTTT. As protein: CATTRNSGGGELFF.

The rearrangement joins TRBV4-1 to TRBJ2-3; D remains ambiguous. The germline CDR1 and CDR2 sequences are MGHRA and YSYEKL. Trimming pared 6 bases from V and 5 bases from J, leaving 18 bases between. This CDR3 has 15 residues. The CDR3 region has the DNA TGCGCCAGCAGACCCATCGATTCCCCCGGAGATACGCAGTATTTT. Protein product: CASRPIDSPGDTQYF.

The chain employs TRBV18 and TRBJ2-3, with 10 bases identical to TRBD2. The CDR3 has 13 amino acids. Germline V CDR1 and CDR2: KGHSH, LQKENI. With 3 bases clipped from V and 9 bases from J, the junction kept 3 bases outside the gene matches. CDR3 protein: CASSPGLAETQYF. DNA for the CDR3: TGTGCCAGCTCACCCGGACTAGCGGAGACGCAGTATTTT.

V is TRBV5-8 and J is TRBJ1-4; D is unclear. CDR1 SGHTS and CDR2 YDEGEE come from the germline V gene. The CDR3 contains 18 residues. V lost 0 bases and J 8 bases, leaving 23 bases between the germline ends. CDR3 DNA sequence: TGTGCCAGCAGCTTGGCCTATAGTTCCTGGTCCGTAGAGGAAAAACTGTTTTTT. It encodes CASSLAYSSWSVEEKLFF. Filled out from reference TRBV5-8 and TRBJ1-4, the complete variable domain reads EAGVTQSPTHLIKTRGQQATLRCSPISGHTSVYWYQQALGLGLQFLLWYDEGEERNRGNFPPRFSGRQFPNYSSELNVNALELEDSALYLCASSLAYSSWSVEEKLFFGSGTQLSVL.

The chain uses TRBV6-5 and TRBJ1-1, with TRBD1 matching 7 bases. CDR3 size: 15 residues. The germline V gene has CDR1 MNHEY and CDR2 SVGAGI. V trimming: 4 bases; J trimming: 2 bases; junction bases outside the gene matches: 7. The CDR3 DNA reads TGTGCCAGCAGTTTATCCGGGACAGCAAACACTGAAGCTTTCTTT. It specifies CASSLSGTANTEAFF.

This chain joins TRBV7-6 and TRBJ2-7; D might be TRBD1 or TRBD2, each matching 5 bases. This CDR3 has 13 residues. Germline V gene lookup returns CDR1 SGHVS and CDR2 FNYEAQ. The V and J ends lost 5 bases and 7 bases respectively, with 15 bases between them. CDR3 nucleotide sequence: TGTGCCAGCAGCGGGGCCCTAGGCGGGGAGCAGTACGTC. Translated, it gives CASSGALGGEQYV.

The chain has TRBV30 and TRBJ1-2; unclear D gene. The CDR3 extends over 12 amino acids. Looked up from germline, CDR1 is GTSNPN and CDR2 is SVGIG (reference sequence). V shed 3 bases and J shed 4 bases, with 9 bases lying between them. CDR3: CAWRLQFYGYTF. In nucleotides, the CDR3 is TGTGCCTGGAGGTTACAGTTCTATGGCTACACCTTC.

The chain joins TRBV5-1 to TRBJ1-1; unclear D gene. CDR1 is SGHRS, CDR2 YFSETQ, per germline. The CDR3 covers 14 residues. Trimming removed 2 bases from V and 3 bases from J, with 11 bases in between. The chain's CDR3 is CASSLTLEDTEAFF. CDR3 DNA sequence: TGCGCCAGCAGCTTAACCCTGGAGGACACTGAAGCTTTCTTT.

DNA of the CDR3: TGTGCCACCAGGCAGGGGACCTATGGCTACACCTTC. Its translation: CATRQGTYGYTF. J is TRBJ1-2 and V is TRBV6-1, with D possibly TRBD1 on 6 matching bases. Germline CDR1 reads MNHNS; CDR2 reads SASEGT. Between the trimmed V and J ends, which lost 10 bases and 4 bases, there was a span of 13 bases. The CDR3 covers 12 residues.

This clone was recorded once. The V gene is TRBV5-6, the J gene TRBJ2-3; possible D gene TRBD1, 5 bases. V was cut by 4 bases and J by 4 bases, with 10 bases left in between. The CDR3 is 13 residues long. Germline values: CDR1 SGHDT, CDR2 YYEEEE. CDR3 amino acids: CASSIRQSDTQYF. The DNA of the CDR3 is TGTGCCAGCAGCATTAGACAGTCAGATACGCAGTATTTT.

This chain joins TRBV6-4 and TRBJ2-3, with a weak D call TRBD2 (7 bases). In germline, CDR1 is MRHNA, CDR2 SNTAGT. The CDR3 extends over 16 amino acids. V lost 6 bases and J lost 1, with 17 bases in between. In DNA form, the CDR3 reads TGTGCCAGCAGCCCGAAATCGGGGGGCGGCACAGATACGCAGTATTTT. It specifies CASSPKSGGGTDTQYF.

V usage is TRBV4-3 and J usage is TRBJ2-1, with 8 positions matching TRBD1. J gave up 2 bases and V 0 bases, and 15 bases lay outside the gene matches. The CDR3 is 20 amino acids. CDR1 and CDR2 (germline): LGHNA, YSLEER. CDR3 sequence reads: CASSQDFFGQGSTAYNEQFF. As DNA, the CDR3 is TGCGCCAGCAGCCAAGACTTTTTTGGACAGGGTAGCACCGCCTACAATGAGCAGTTCTTC.

V and J are TRBV9 and TRBJ2-3, with 7 bases that match TRBD2. This CDR3 is 15 amino acids long. The germline V gene encodes CDR1 SGDLS and CDR2 YYNGEE. Losses at the gene ends were 0 bases for V and 0 bases for J; bases not matched to a gene: 1. Written as DNA, the CDR3 is TGTGCCAGCAGCGTAGGGGGGGGGAGCACAGATACGCAGTATTTT. Translated: CASSVGGGSTDTQYF.

The table lists this clone with a few counts. The chain is built from TRBV4-1 and TRBJ2-2; perhaps TRBD1 as D (5 bases). Germline loops: CDR1 MGHRA, CDR2 YSYEKL. The length of the CDR3 is 18 residues. Trimming took off 1 base at V and 4 bases at J, with 19 bases between the two ends. This CDR3 reads CASSQGMPQETGTGELFF. As DNA, the CDR3 is TGCGCCAGCAGCCAAGGCATGCCACAGGAGACGGGCACCGGGGAGCTGTTTTTT.

This chain links TRBV30 with TRBJ2-2; no clear D. The CDR3 is 13 residues long. Trimming took off 2 bases at V and 5 bases at J, with 9 bases between the two ends. Germline V gene sequence: CDR1 GTSNPN, CDR2 SVGIG (reference sequence). CDR3 loop: CAWSSGMTGELFF. As DNA, the CDR3 is TGTGCCTGGAGTTCGGGTATGACCGGGGAGCTGTTTTTT.

This clone appeared a few times. The chain employs TRBV10-3 and TRBJ1-1; 8 bases map to TRBD1. The CDR3 sequence is 13 residues long. Germline lookup yields CDR1 ENHRY and CDR2 SYGVKD. V shed 6 bases, J shed 4 bases, and the junction held 4 bases outside the gene matches. The CDR3 loop reads CAIRDRVSTEAFF. CDR3 DNA sequence: TGTGCCATCAGGGACAGGGTTAGCACTGAAGCTTTCTTT.

About this clone: Germline is not matched at one junction end, which may reflect a read error. This chain links TRBV5-1 with TRBJ1-2, with TRBD1 as a possible D gene (5 bases). The CDR3 sequence is 15 residues long. CDR1 and CDR2 (germline): SGHRS, YFSETQ. The CDR3 sequence: CASSLTAGPRYVYTF. CDR3 coding DNA: TGCGCCAGCAGCTTGACGGCAGGGCCGCGCTATGTCTACACCTTC.

This chain connects TRBV30 to TRBJ1-5; TRBD1 might be the D (6 bases). This CDR3 comprises 13 residues. Germline V CDR1 and CDR2: GTSNPN, SVGIG (reference sequence). V dropped 5 bases and J dropped 2 bases, with 10 bases sitting between them. In DNA, the CDR3 is TGTGCCTGGTGCAGGGGCGGCAATCAGCCCCAGCATTTT. Residues: CAWCRGGNQPQHF.

This clone has more than one count but fewer than ten. The chain recombines TRBV30 with TRBJ2-5; D gene uncertain. This CDR3 comprises 11 residues. Trimming stripped 4 bases from V and 9 bases from J, with 12 bases between. The germline V gene encodes CDR1 GTSNPN and CDR2 SVGIG (reference sequence). CDR3 bases: TGTGCCTGGACCACTTATAACGCCCAGTACTTC. Translated, it gives CAWTTYNAQYF.

The chain employs TRBV15 and TRBJ2-5, with TRBD2 matching over 8 bases. Germline CDR1 is LNHNV and CDR2 is YYDKDF (reference sequence). J gave up 5 bases and V 0 bases, and 8 bases lay outside the gene matches. The CDR3 runs to 16 residues. The CDR3 here is CATSREGSGGRETQYF. CDR3 in DNA: TGTGCCACCAGCAGAGAAGGAAGCGGGGGCAGGGAGACCCAGTACTTC.